The TCR beta chain under discussion was sequenced for a study of OX40 agonist ivuxolimab in advanced cancers. About the study: Three patients responded partially, comprising one with hepatocellular carcinoma and two with cutaneous melanoma.

This clone was recorded a few times. Here immunoSEQ multiplex PCR was the method, and the copy in TCRdb shows in-frame clones only, minus some. The repertoire consists of over 75,000 clones, with roughly 89% occurring once and the leading ten covering approximately 1.5%. This CDR3 region has 13 residues. Germline V gives CDR1 SNHLY, CDR2 FYNNEI. Trimming shortened V by 6 bases and J by 4 bases, and 12 bases separated the two germline ends. This sequence joins TRBV2 and TRBJ1-1; possible D gene TRBD1, 6 bases. This sequence originates from an adult with an advanced solid tumor such as melanoma, head and neck, liver or kidney cancer. The sequencing here drew on CD4+ or CD8+ T cells sorted from blood, taken in a trial of the OX40 agonist ivuxolimab. The CDR3 bases are TGTGCCAGCAGGGCTACAGGGCCCACTGAAGCTTTCTTT. It specifies CASRATGPTEAFF.